The T cell receptor beta chain under discussion was sequenced for a study of lymphopenia after photon versus proton radiotherapy (dated by TCRdb to about 2019). As for the study more broadly: Photon and proton radiation therapy were compared by the study for their immunological effects in patients with gastrointestinal tumors who developed high-grade lymphopenia. The cohort comprised 20 or so patients with gastrointestinal tumors who received either photon or proton therapy and then developed lymphopenia. The study was designed to characterize how the impact on the immune system differs between the two radiation modalities.

Summary of the overall study and its limitations: Among patients across the cohort who died, overall survival time showed an inverse correlation with a larger post-nadir drop in TCR diversity. After the lymphocyte count nadir, photon-treated repertoires showed oligoclonal expansion, especially of CD8+ Temra cells, which drove the drop in diversity. During treatment, patients who received photon therapy lost naive T cells and TCR diversity and gained effector/memory populations, whereas patients who received proton therapy remained relatively stable. The survival association was assessed only in patients who died, and better survival with proton therapy was presented by the authors as a possibility rather than a demonstrated result.

Inclusive of the bounding cysteine and phenylalanine, the CDR3 is 15 residues long. This entry keeps only the CDR3 DNA: 45 bases, framed from base 1. Looking up the germline V gene yields CDR1 MDHEN and CDR2 SYDVKM. The germline V end is reduced by 5 bases and the J end by 4 bases; junction bases left unmatched: 9. Libraries were made using the immunoSEQ multiplex PCR assay. Deep sequencing of rearranged TCR beta loci, alongside multiparametric flow cytometry, was used to profile T cell repertoires. Not all clones reach the TCRdb copy of this immuneACCESS table, which keeps in-frame sequences only. Checked studies attribute under half of the gap to unresolved V genes and leave the rest unexplained. In all, the sample holds 40,000 or so clones, and approximately 90% of those were seen once. In total, the top ten clones hold roughly 15% of the sample. This clone is a singleton in its sample. Its antigen is unknown. Qualities for individual bases were not recorded, and no much larger clone is one base off.

The TCR sequence derives from a man in his sixties with cholangiocarcinoma. Sequenced material: peripheral blood, taken from a patient treated with photon-based radiotherapy. This chain is built from TRBV28 and TRBJ2-7; 9 middle bases align to TRBD1. The CDR3 protein: CASSGPGQGKYEQYF. The nucleotide sequence is given as TGTGCCAGCAGTGGCCCGGGACAGGGAAAGTACGAGCAGTACTTC.